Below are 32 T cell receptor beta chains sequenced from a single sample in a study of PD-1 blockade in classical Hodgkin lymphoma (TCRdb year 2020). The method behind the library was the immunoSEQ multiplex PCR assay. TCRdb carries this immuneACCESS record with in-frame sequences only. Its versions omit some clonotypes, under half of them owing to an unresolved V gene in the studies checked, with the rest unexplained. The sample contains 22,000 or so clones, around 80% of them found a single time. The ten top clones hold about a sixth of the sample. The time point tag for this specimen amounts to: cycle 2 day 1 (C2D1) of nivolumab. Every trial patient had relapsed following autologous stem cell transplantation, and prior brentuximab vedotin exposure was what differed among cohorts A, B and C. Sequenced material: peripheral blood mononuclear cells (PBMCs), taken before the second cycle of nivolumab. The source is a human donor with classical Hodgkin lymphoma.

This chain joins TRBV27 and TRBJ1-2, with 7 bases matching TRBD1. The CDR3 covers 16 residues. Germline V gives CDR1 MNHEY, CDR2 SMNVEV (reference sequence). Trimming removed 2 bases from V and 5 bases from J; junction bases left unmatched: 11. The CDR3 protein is CASSLRGAGGSYGYTF. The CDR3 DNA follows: TGTGCCAGCAGTTTAAGGGGCGCAGGGGGATCATATGGCTACACCTTC.

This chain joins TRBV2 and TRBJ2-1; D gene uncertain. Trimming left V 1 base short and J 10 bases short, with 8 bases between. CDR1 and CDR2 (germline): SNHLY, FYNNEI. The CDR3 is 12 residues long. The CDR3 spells CASSEVGLEQFF. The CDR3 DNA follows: TGTGCCAGCAGTGAAGTGGGGTTGGAGCAGTTCTTC.

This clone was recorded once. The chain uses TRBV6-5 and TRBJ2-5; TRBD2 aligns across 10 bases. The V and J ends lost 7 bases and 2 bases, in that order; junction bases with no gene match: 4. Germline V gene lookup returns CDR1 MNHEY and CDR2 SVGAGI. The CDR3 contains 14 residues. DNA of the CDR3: TGTGCCAGCAAGCGGGGGGGTCCACAAGAGACCCAGTACTTC. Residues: CASKRGGPQETQYF.

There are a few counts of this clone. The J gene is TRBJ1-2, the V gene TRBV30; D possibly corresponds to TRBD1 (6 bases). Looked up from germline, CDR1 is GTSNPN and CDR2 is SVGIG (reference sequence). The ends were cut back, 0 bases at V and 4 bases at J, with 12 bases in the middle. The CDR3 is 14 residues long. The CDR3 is CAWSVHVGGYGYTF. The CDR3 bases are TGTGCCTGGAGTGTACATGTAGGGGGCTATGGCTACACCTTC. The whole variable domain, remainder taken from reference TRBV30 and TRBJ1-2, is SQTIHQWPATLVQPVGSPLSLECTVEGTSNPNLYWYRQAAGRGLQLLFYSVGIGQISSEVPQNLSASRPQDRQFILSSKKLLLSDSGFYLCAWSVHVGGYGYTFGSGTRLTVV.

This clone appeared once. The CDR3 region is CASSLEWYEQYF. In DNA form, the CDR3 reads TGTGCCAGCAGCTTAGAATGGTACGAGCAGTACTTC. The chain recombines TRBV7-6 with TRBJ2-7; D remains unclear. The V end was cut by 1 base, the J end by 4 bases, with 5 bases between. This CDR3 is built from 12 residues. Per the germline V gene, CDR1 is SGHVS and CDR2 is FNYEAQ.

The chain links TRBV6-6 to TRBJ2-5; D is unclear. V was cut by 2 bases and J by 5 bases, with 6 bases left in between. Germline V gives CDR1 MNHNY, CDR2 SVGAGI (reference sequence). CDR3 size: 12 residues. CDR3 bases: TGTGCCAGCAGTTACACTCCGGAGACCCAGTACTTC. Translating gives CASSYTPETQYF.

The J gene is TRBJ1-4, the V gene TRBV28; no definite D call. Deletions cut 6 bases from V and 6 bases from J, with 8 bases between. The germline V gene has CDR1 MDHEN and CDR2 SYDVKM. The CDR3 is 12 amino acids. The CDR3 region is CASRSDYEKLFF. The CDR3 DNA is TGTGCCAGCAGATCCGATTATGAAAAACTGTTTTTT.

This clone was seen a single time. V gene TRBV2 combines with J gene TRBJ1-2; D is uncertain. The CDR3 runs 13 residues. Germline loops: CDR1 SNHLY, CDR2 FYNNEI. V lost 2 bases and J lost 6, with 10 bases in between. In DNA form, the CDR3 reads TGTGCCAGCAGTGAACTAGGTACCAATGGCTACACCTTC. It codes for CASSELGTNGYTF.

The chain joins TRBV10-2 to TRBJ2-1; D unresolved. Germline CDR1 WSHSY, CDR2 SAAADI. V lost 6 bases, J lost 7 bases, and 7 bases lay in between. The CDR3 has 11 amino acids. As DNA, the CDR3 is TGCGCCAGCAGCATATCAAATGAGCAGTTCTTC. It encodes CASSISNEQFF.

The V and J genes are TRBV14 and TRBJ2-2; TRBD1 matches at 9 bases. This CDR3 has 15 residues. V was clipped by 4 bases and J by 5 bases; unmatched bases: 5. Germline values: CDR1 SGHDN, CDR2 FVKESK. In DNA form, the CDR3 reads TGTGCCAGCAGCCCCAGACAGGGGGTAACCGGGGAGCTGTTTTTT. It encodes CASSPRQGVTGELFF. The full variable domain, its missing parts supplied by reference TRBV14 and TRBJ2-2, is EAGVTQFPSHSVIEKGQTVTLRCDPISGHDNLYWYRRVMGKEIKFLLHFVKESKQDESGMPNNRFLAERTGGTYSTLKVQPAELEDSGVYFCASSPRQGVTGELFFGEGSRLTVL.

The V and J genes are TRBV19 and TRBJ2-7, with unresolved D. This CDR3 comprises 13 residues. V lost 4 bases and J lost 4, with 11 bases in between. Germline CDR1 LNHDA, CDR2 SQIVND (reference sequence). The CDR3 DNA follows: TGTGCCAGTAGTACCTCCTCCCCTTACGAGCAGTACTTC. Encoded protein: CASSTSSPYEQYF.

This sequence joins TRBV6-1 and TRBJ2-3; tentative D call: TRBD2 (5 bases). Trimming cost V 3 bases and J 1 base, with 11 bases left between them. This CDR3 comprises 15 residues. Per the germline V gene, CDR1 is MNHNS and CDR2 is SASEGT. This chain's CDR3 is CASSDYAGGTDTQYF. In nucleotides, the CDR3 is TGTGCCAGCAGTGACTACGCGGGTGGCACAGATACGCAGTATTTT.

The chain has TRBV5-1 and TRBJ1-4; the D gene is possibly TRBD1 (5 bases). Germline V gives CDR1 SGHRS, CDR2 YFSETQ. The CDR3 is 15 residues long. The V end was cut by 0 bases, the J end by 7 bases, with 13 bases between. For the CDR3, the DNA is TGCGCCAGCAGCTTGGTTGGGGCGGTAGGTGAAAAACTGTTTTTT. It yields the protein CASSLVGAVGEKLFF.

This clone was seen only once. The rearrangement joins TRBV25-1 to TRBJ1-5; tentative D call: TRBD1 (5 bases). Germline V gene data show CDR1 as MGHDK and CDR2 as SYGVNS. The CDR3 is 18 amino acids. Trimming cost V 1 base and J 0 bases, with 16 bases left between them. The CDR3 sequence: CASSESNPRVNSNQPQHF. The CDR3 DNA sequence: TGTGCCAGCAGTGAATCCAACCCCAGGGTAAATAGCAATCAGCCCCAGCATTTT.

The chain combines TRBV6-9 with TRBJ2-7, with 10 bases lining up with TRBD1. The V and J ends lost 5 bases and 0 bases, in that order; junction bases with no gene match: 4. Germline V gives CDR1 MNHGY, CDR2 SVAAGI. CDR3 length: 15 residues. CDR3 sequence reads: CASSQDRGLSYEQYF. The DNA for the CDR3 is TGTGCCAGCAGTCAAGACAGGGGGCTCTCCTACGAGCAGTACTTC.

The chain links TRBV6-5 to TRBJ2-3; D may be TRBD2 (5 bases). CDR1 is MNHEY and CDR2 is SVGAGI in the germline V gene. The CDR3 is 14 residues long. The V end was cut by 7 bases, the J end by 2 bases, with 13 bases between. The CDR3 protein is CASKRGRFTDTQYF. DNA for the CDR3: TGTGCCAGCAAGAGAGGGCGGTTCACAGATACGCAGTATTTT.

CDR3 residues: CASQGGGGYDTQYF. The CDR3 bases are TGCGCCAGCCAAGGGGGCGGGGGGTACGATACGCAGTATTTT. The chain carries TRBV5-1 and TRBJ2-3; D might be TRBD2 (8 bases). CDR3 size: 14 residues. The germline V gene encodes CDR1 SGHRS and CDR2 YFSETQ. Trimming took 7 bases from V and 6 from J, leaving 18 bases between them.

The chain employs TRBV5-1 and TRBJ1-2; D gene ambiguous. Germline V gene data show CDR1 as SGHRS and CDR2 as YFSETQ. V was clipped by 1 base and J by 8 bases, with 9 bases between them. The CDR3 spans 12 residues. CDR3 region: CASSLTNGGYTF. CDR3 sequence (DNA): TGCGCCAGCAGCTTGACTAACGGGGGCTACACCTTC.

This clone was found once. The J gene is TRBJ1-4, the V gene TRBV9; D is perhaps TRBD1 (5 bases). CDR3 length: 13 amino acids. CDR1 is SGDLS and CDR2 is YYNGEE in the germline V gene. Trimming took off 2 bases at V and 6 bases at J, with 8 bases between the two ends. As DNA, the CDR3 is TGTGCCAGCAGCGTCGGGGCTGATGAAAAACTGTTTTTT. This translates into CASSVGADEKLFF.

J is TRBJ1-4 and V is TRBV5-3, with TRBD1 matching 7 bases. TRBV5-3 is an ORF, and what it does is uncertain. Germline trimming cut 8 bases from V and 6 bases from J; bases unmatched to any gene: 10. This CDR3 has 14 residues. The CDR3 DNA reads TGTGCCAGCAGTCCGGGACAGTACGATGAAAAACTGTTTTTT. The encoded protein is CASSPGQYDEKLFF.

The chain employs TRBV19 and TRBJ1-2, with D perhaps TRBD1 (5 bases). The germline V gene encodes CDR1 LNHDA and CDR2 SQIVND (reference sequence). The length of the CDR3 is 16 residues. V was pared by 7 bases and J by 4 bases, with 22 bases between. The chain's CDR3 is CASTNPKGRDVYGYTF. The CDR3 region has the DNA TGTGCCAGTACGAACCCGAAGGGCAGGGACGTCTATGGCTACACCTTC. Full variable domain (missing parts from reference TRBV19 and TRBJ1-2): DGGITQSPKYLFRKEGQNVTLSCEQNLNHDAMYWYRQDPGQGLRLIYYSQIVNDFQKGDIAEGYSVSREKKESFPLTVTSAQKNPTAFYLCASTNPKGRDVYGYTFGSGTRLTVV.

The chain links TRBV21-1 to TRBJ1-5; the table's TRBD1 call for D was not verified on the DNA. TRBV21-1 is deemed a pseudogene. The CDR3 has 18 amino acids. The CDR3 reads CASSKRGLYPKLNQPQHF. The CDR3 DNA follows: TGTGCCAGCAGCAAAAGGGGCCTATATCCGAAGTTAAATCAGCCCCAGCATTTT.

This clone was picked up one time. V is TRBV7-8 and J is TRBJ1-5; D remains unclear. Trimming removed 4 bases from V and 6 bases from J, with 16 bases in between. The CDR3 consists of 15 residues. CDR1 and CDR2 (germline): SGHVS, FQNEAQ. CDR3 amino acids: CASSSTRGRIQPQHF. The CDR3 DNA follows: TGTGCCAGCAGCTCCACCCGCGGACGTATTCAGCCCCAGCATTTT.

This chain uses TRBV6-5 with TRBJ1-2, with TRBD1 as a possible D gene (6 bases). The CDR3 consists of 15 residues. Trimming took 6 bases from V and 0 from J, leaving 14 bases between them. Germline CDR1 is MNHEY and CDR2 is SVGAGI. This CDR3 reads CASSLQQGTNYGYTF. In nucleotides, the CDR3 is TGTGCCAGCAGCTTGCAACAGGGTACTAACTATGGCTACACCTTC.

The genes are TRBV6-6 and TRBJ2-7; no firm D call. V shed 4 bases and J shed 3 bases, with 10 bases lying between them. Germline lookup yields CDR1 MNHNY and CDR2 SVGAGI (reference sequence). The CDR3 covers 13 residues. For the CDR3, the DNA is TGTGCCAGCAGTTTCGGGTCTGACTACGAGCAGTACGTC. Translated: CASSFGSDYEQYV.

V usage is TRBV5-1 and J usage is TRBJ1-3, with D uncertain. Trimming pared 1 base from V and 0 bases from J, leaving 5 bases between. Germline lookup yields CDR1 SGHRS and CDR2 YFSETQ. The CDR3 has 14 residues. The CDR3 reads CASSLSGSGNTIYF. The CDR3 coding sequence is TGCGCCAGCAGCTTGAGTGGCTCTGGAAACACCATATATTTT.

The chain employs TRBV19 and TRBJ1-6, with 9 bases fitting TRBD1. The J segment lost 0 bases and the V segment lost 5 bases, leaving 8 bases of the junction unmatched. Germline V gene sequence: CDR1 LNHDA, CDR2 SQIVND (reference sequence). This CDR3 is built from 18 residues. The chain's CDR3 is CASSPAGTGSSYNSPLHF. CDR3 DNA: TGTGCCAGTAGTCCCGCCGGGACAGGGAGCTCCTATAATTCACCCCTCCACTTT. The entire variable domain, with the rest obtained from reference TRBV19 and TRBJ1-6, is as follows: DGGITQSPKYLFRKEGQNVTLSCEQNLNHDAMYWYRQDPGQGLRLIYYSQIVNDFQKGDIAEGYSVSREKKESFPLTVTSAQKNPTAFYLCASSPAGTGSSYNSPLHFGNGTRLTVT.

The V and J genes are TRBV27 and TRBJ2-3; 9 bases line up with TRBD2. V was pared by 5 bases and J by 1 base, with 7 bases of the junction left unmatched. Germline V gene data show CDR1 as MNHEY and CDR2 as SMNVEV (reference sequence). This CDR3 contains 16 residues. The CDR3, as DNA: TGTGCCAGCAGTGGACTAGCGTCCCAGCGCACAGATACGCAGTATTTT. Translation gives CASSGLASQRTDTQYF.

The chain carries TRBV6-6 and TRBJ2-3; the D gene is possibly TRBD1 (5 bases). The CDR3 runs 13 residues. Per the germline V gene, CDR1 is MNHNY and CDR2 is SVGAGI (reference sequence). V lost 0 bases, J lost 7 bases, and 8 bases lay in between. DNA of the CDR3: TGTGCCAGCAGTTACTCTGACAGCTATACGCAGTATTTT. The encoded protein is CASSYSDSYTQYF.

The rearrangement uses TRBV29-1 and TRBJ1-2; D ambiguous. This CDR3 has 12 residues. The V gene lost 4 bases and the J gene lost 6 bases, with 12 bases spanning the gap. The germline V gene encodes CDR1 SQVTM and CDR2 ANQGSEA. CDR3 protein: CSVVFLGDGYTF. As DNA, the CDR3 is TGCAGCGTTGTTTTTTTGGGAGATGGCTACACCTTC.

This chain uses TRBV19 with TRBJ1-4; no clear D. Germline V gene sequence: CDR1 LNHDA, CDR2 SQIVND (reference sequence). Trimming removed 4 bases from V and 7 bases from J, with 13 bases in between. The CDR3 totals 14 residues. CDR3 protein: CASSKRAISEKLFF. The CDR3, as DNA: TGTGCCAGTAGTAAGCGGGCCATAAGTGAAAAACTGTTTTTT.

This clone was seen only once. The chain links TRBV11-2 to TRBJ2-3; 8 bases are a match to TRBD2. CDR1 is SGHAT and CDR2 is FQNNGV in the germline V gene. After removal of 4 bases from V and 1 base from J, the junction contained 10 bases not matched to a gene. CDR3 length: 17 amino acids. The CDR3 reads CASSSGMGSGGTDTQYF. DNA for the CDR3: TGTGCCAGCAGCTCAGGGATGGGTAGCGGGGGCACAGATACGCAGTATTTT.